A selection of T cell receptor beta chains follows, all from one sample in a study of blood T cell repertoires in COVID-19. TCRdb's copy holds only in-frame clones and misses some; the assay was immunoSEQ multiplex PCR. The sample has 250,000 to 300,000 clones, about 86% seen once; the top ten hold about 12%. The specimen sequenced was peripheral blood. These receptors originate from a woman in her thirties with COVID-19, enrolled during active disease. CDR3s include the opening cysteine and the closing phenylalanine or tryptophan. A D gene is named only where the DNA matches it firmly. Expanded clones get a size class; other rows say once, few or many, or leave the size out.

clone size: NA
V gene: TRBV9
D gene: NA
CDR3 protein: CASSSRVSNSPLHF

clone size: NA
V gene: TRBV2
D gene: NA
CDR3 protein: CASSRDNFFEAFF

clone size: NA
V gene: TRBV19
D gene: NA
CDR3 protein: CASSIDREQPQHF

clone size: NA
V gene: TRBV2
D gene: NA
CDR3 protein: CASSEQPREQYF

clone size: NA
V gene: TRBV12-1
D gene: NA
CDR3 protein: CASSFTGETQYF

clone size: NA
V gene: TRBV9
D gene: NA
CDR3 protein: CATPSSTGNSNQPQHF

clone size: NA
V gene: TRBV7-8
D gene: TRBD1
CDR3 protein: CASSLIQGIYEQYF

clone size: NA
V gene: TRBV7-9
D gene: NA
CDR3 protein: CASSSGGLQAFF

clone size: NA
V gene: TRBV5-5
D gene: TRBD1
CDR3 protein: CASSLTQQGLNYGYTF

clone size: NA
V gene: TRBV6-1
D gene: NA
CDR3 protein: CASSEVTQYEQYF

clone size: NA
V gene: TRBV9
D gene: TRBD1
CDR3 protein: CASSTTNRGGYGYTF

clone size: NA
V gene: TRBV9
D gene: TRBD1
CDR3 protein: CASSVDGTGTYEQYF

clone size: NA
V gene: TRBV5-8
D gene: TRBD2
CDR3 protein: CASSLIRSGGSVEQYF

clone size: NA
V gene: TRBV29-1
D gene: NA
CDR3 protein: CSVRTQLPEQYF

clone size: NA
V gene: TRBV30
D gene: NA
CDR3 protein: CAWNYFQETQYF

clone size: once
V gene: TRBV5-4
D gene: NA
CDR3 protein: CASSLVAAGTEAFF

clone size: NA
V gene: TRBV29-1
D gene: TRBD1
CDR3 protein: CSVGPTDRGQTQYF

clone size: NA
V gene: TRBV5-1
D gene: TRBD1
CDR3 protein: CASSFRDRDTEQFF

clone size: NA
V gene: TRBV6-1
D gene: TRBD1
CDR3 protein: CASSERTGPNYGYTF

clone size: NA
V gene: TRBV5-1
D gene: TRBD1
CDR3 protein: CASSLRQGLNNEQFF

clone size: NA
V gene: TRBV5-1
D gene: TRBD2
CDR3 protein: CASSLAASGAYNEQFF

clone size: NA
V gene: TRBV18
D gene: TRBD1
CDR3 protein: CASSPGQGALNTIYF

clone size: NA
V gene: TRBV3-1/TRBV3-2
D gene: TRBD1
CDR3 protein: CASSPQGAAWYGYTF

clone size: NA
V gene: TRBV6-2/TRBV6-3
D gene: TRBD1
CDR3 protein: CASSRPGQGANYGYTF

clone size: NA
V gene: TRBV7-9
D gene: NA
CDR3 protein: CASSSYRDWQFF

clone size: NA
V gene: TRBV12-5
D gene: NA
CDR3 protein: CASAFGVVGSSYNEQFF

clone size: NA
V gene: TRBV14
D gene: NA
CDR3 protein: CASSQVAEQFF